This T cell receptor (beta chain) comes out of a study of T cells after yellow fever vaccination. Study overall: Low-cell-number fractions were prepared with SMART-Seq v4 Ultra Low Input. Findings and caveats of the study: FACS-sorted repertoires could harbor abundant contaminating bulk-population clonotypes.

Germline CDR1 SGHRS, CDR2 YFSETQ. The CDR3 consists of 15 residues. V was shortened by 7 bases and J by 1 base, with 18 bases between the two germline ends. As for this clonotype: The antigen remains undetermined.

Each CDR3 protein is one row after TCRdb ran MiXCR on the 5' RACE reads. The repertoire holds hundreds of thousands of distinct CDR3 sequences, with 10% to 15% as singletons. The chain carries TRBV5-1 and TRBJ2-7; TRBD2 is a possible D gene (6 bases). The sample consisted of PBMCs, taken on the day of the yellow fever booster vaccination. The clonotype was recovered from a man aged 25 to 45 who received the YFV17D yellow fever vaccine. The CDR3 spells CASQGDGEASYEQYF. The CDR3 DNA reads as TGCGCCAGCCAAGGCGACGGGGAGGCTTCCTACGAGCAGTACTTC.